These 8 T cell receptor beta chains came from one sample sequenced in a study of metastatic and nonmetastatic thyroid tumors. No treatment of any kind had been given to any patient before thyroid surgery. Using MiXCR, TCRdb reanalyzed the PCR reads. The sample includes approximately 82,000 clones, under 15% of them seen just once. The sequencing input was tumor tissue. The receptors come from a female donor with papillary thyroid cancer or a benign thyroid nodule (not recorded which). Some clones in this sample may be carry-over from other donors' samples.

This clone was counted ten times or more. CDR3 nucleotide sequence: TGTGCCAGCAGCGCCCGCCCAGGAGACGAGCAGTACTTC. Translation gives CASSARPGDEQYF. This rearrangement joins TRBV9 to TRBJ2-7; D unresolved. Germline CDR1 reads SGDLS; CDR2 reads YYNGEE. The length of the CDR3 is 13 residues. Trimming stripped 3 bases from V and 5 bases from J, with 12 bases between.

The V and J genes are TRBV18 and TRBJ2-3; 8 nucleotides match TRBD2. The ends lost 0 bases at V and 3 bases at J; junction bases unmatched: 5. From germline, CDR1 is KGHSH and CDR2 LQKENI. The CDR3 has 16 residues. Here the CDR3 reads CASSPPAGEVTDTQYF. The DNA of the CDR3 is TGTGCCAGCTCACCACCAGCGGGAGAAGTAACAGATACGCAGTATTTT. The variable domain in full, with the rest retrieved from reference TRBV18 and TRBJ2-3, is NAGVMQNPRHLVRRRGQEARLRCSPMKGHSHVYWYRQLPEEGLKFMVYLQKENIIDESGMPKERFSAEFPKEGPSILRIQQVVRGDSAAYFCASSPPAGEVTDTQYFGPGTRLTVL.

In regard to this clone: A read error is possible here, since a much larger clone lies one base away. Other DNA sequences in the sample encode the same CDR3. The rearrangement uses TRBV2 and TRBJ2-7; 11 nucleotides agree with TRBD2. V shed 7 bases, J shed 3 bases, and the junction held 11 bases outside the gene matches. CDR1 and CDR2 from the germline V gene are SNHLY and FYNNEI. The CDR3 extends over 16 amino acids. The CDR3 sequence: CASTGTSGLNFYEQYF. CDR3 in DNA: TGTGCCAGCACCGGGACTAGCGGACTTAACTTCTACGAGCAGTACTTC.

This clone showed up many times. CDR3 residues: CASSPGRADTQYF. Written as DNA, the CDR3 is TGCGCCAGCAGTCCCGGCCGGGCAGATACGCAGTATTTT. The chain joins TRBV5-1 to TRBJ2-3; D remains unclear. This CDR3 has 13 amino acids. Germline CDR1 reads SGHRS; CDR2 reads YFSETQ. V shed 5 bases and J shed 4 bases, with 11 bases lying between them. The complete variable domain, with remaining parts taken from reference TRBV5-1 and TRBJ2-3, reads KAGVTQTPRYLIKTRGQQVTLSCSPISGHRSVSWYQQTPGQGLQFLFEYFSETQRNKGNFPGRFSGRQFSNSRSEMNVSTLELGDSALYLCASSPGRADTQYFGPGTRLTVL.

A word on this clone: At one boundary the junction diverges from the germline segment, which might be a read error. The DNA for the CDR3 is TGTGCCACCAGTGATTTGTCCAGCGGGTACACAGATACGCTGTATTTT. Translated: CATSDLSSGYTDTLYF. The genes are TRBV24-1 and TRBJ2-3; D is possibly TRBD2 (6 bases). Looked up from germline, CDR1 is KGHDR and CDR2 is SFDVKD. This CDR3 is 16 amino acids long.

A word on this clone: A read error is possible here, since a much larger clone lies one base away. Other DNA sequences from this sample encode an identical CDR3 as well. V is TRBV20-1 and J is TRBJ2-5; weak D call: TRBD1 (6 bases). CDR3 length: 11 amino acids. Germline-derived CDR1 and CDR2 are DFQATT and SNEGSKA (reference sequence). The CDR3 coding sequence is TGCAGCGGACAGTCCCAAGAGACCCAGTACTTC. It is translated as CSGQSQETQYF.

With regard to this clone: A much larger clone differs by one base, so this may be a read error. The chain links TRBV20-1 to TRBJ2-1, with 15 bases fitting TRBD2. Trimming at V came to 4 bases and at J to 9 bases, leaving 7 bases not matched to a gene. CDR1 DFQATT and CDR2 SNEGSKA come from the germline V gene (reference sequence). The CDR3 runs to 15 residues. CDR3 loop: CSATWTSGRAIEQFF. In DNA form, the CDR3 reads TGCAGTGCTACCTGGACTAGCGGGAGGGCCATTGAGCAGTTCTTC.

This clone has a count of ten or more. The chain recombines TRBV5-1 with TRBJ1-6, with D possibly being TRBD1 (5 bases). CDR1 and CDR2 (germline): SGHRS, YFSETQ. V was cut by 7 bases and J by 1 base, with 21 bases left in between. There are 18 residues in the CDR3. The CDR3 region has the DNA TGCGCCAGCTCACGGCGTCTGGGGCTAGGATCCTATAATTCACCCCTCCACTTT. Residues: CASSRRLGLGSYNSPLHF.